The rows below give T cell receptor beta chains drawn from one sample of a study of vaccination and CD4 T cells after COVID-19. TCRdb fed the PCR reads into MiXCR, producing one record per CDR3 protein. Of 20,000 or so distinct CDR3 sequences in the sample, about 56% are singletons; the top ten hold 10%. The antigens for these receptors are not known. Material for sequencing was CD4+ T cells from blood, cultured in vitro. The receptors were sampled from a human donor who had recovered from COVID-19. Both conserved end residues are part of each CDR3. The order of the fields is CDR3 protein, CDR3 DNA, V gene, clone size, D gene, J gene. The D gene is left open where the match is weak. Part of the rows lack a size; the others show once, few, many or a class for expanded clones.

CDR3: CASSPWGQGQPQHF; DNA: TGTGCCAGCAGTCCCTGGGGACAGGGTCAGCCCCAGCATTTT; V: TRBV6-1; size: -; D: TRBD1; J: TRBJ1-5
CDR3: CSANRDTSYEQYF; DNA: TGCAGTGCTAACCGGGACACCTCCTACGAGCAGTACTTC; V: TRBV20-1; size: few; D: -; J: TRBJ2-7
CDR3: CASSWSGGSSYNEQFF; DNA: TGTGCCAGCAGCTGGAGCGGGGGAAGCTCCTACAATGAGCAGTTCTTC; V: TRBV7-3; size: once; D: TRBD2; J: TRBJ2-1
CDR3: CAWSVLQSGEQYF; DNA: TGTGCCTGGAGTGTACTACAGTCTGGCGAGCAGTACTTC; V: TRBV30; size: -; D: -; J: TRBJ2-7
CDR3: CASSWGTGNTGELFF; DNA: TGTGCCAGCAGCTGGGGGACAGGGAACACCGGGGAGCTGTTTTTT; V: TRBV7-9; size: -; D: TRBD1; J: TRBJ2-2
CDR3: CSGSGLGTSGPTDTQYF; DNA: TGCAGTGGGTCAGGTTTAGGGACTAGCGGGCCCACAGATACGCAGTATTTT; V: TRBV20-1; size: -; D: TRBD2; J: TRBJ2-3
CDR3: CASSPDLTGSRGYTF; DNA: TGTGCCAGCTCACCCGACTTGACAGGGTCTCGTGGCTACACCTTC; V: TRBV18; size: few; D: TRBD1; J: TRBJ1-2
CDR3: CATSRDPGDTQYF; DNA: TGTGCCACCAGCAGAGACCCGGGAGATACGCAGTATTTT; V: TRBV15; size: few; D: -; J: TRBJ2-3
CDR3: CATSSWGQNTEAFF; DNA: TGTGCCACCAGCAGTTGGGGGCAGAACACTGAAGCTTTCTTT; V: TRBV15; size: -; D: -; J: TRBJ1-1
CDR3: CAWRDRGNIQYF; DNA: TGTGCCTGGCGGGACAGGGGCAACATTCAGTACTTC; V: TRBV30; size: -; D: TRBD1; J: TRBJ2-4
CDR3: CASSRPRDRGISSPLHF; DNA: TGTGCCAGCAGCAGGCCCCGGGACAGGGGAATTAGTTCACCCCTCCACTTT; V: TRBV7-9; size: few; D: TRBD1; J: TRBJ1-6
CDR3: CSAKKWEGNGYTF; DNA: TGCAGTGCTAAAAAATGGGAAGGGAACGGCTACACCTTC; V: TRBV20-1; size: few; D: -; J: TRBJ1-2
CDR3: CASSQVGALLGNEQFF; DNA: TGTGCCAGCAGCCAAGTGGGGGCCCTCCTAGGCAATGAGCAGTTCTTC; V: TRBV14; size: -; D: -; J: TRBJ2-1
CDR3: CASSLRKGSLNTEAFF; DNA: TGTGCCAGCAGCTTGAGGAAGGGTTCCTTGAACACTGAAGCTTTCTTT; V: TRBV5-5; size: -; D: -; J: TRBJ1-1